The T cell receptor beta chain described here comes from a study of shared clonotypes between healthy human individuals. Across the study: Each donor had three CD4 naive, three CD4 memory, two CD8 naive and one CD8 memory plate.

In regard to this clone: Its antigen is not identified.

The data were produced by immunoSEQ multiplex PCR, yet TCRdb's version contains in-frame clones alone and is incomplete. The sample contains 2 million to 2.5 million clones, under 97% of which appear only once. The trim removed 1 base at V and 4 bases at J, leaving 13 bases unmatched. The CDR3 loop spans 18 amino acids. CDR1 is SGHRS, CDR2 YFSETQ, per germline. All donors qualified as healthy HIV-negative adults and had experienced no recent acute infections or vaccinations. General study results and limits: Relative to clonotypes present in all four donors, those not shared had lower generation probabilities. It was the few donors that limited the genetic and exposure-history diversity represented.

This receptor was identified in a man aged 18 to 29 in good health. The sequenced material came from naive CD4+ T cells sorted from blood. As to subset: CD45RA+ positively selected. V is TRBV5-1 and J is TRBJ2-2, with TRBD2 identical over 7 bases. In DNA, the CDR3 is TGCGCCAGCAGCTTGCAAACGGAAGCGGGGTTGAGCACCGGGGAGCTGTTTTTT. Translated: CASSLQTEAGLSTGELFF.